The 30 T cell receptor beta chains below come from one sample, sequenced in a study of beta chain features in type 1 diabetes. Points from the study as a whole: Patients with Type 1 diabetes showed moderately but significantly shorter TCRB CDR3s in all four CD4+ subsets.

These receptors lack a known antigen. The authors reverse transcribed all of the isolated RNA, so sequencing captured expressed TCRB transcripts. Sequencing was performed with immunoSEQ multiplex PCR; in TCRdb, only in-frame clones are kept and a portion is missing. This table has some 350,000 clones, about 14% appearing once. Sequencing was done on a sample of naive CD4+ T cells from blood. These receptor sequences come from a woman under 30 with type 1 diabetes.

Regarding this clone: Other DNA sequences in this sample translate to the same CDR3. The V call is TRBV7-9, the J call TRBJ2-3; no reliable D call. The germline CDR1 and CDR2 sequences are SEHNR and FQNEAQ (reference sequence). This CDR3 has 11 residues. V was clipped by 5 bases and J by 6 bases, with 6 bases between them. This chain's CDR3 is CASSPADTQYF. CDR3 sequence (DNA): TGTGCCAGCAGCCCCGCGGATACGCAGTATTTT.

A few counts support this clone. V is TRBV7-2 and J is TRBJ2-2, with 9 bases lining up with TRBD2. The CDR3 consists of 15 residues. From germline, CDR1 is SGHTA and CDR2 FQGNSA. The ends lost 3 bases at V and 7 bases at J; junction bases unmatched: 6. CDR3: CASSLGLAGLGELFF. CDR3 coding DNA: TGTGCCAGCAGCTTGGGGCTAGCGGGACTCGGGGAGCTGTTTTTT.

This chain links TRBV5-1 with TRBJ2-5; 13 bases are shared with TRBD2. The CDR3 sequence is 16 residues long. Losses at the gene ends were 6 bases for V and 2 bases for J; bases not matched to a gene: 7. Germline V gene lookup returns CDR1 SGHRS and CDR2 YFSETQ. This chain's CDR3 is CASTGLAGVGQETQYF. The CDR3, as DNA: TGCGCCAGCACCGGACTAGCGGGAGTGGGGCAAGAGACCCAGTACTTC.

This clone came up a few times. V is TRBV5-4 and J is TRBJ2-4; perhaps TRBD1 as D (5 bases). Trimming took off 4 bases at V and 9 bases at J, with 8 bases between the two ends. The germline V gene has CDR1 SGHNT and CDR2 YYREEE (reference sequence). The CDR3 spans 11 residues. Written as DNA, the CDR3 is TGTGCCAGCAGCCTGCAGGGCATTCAGTACTTC. Amino acids: CASSLQGIQYF.

This clone was detected only a few times. CDR3 bases: TGTGCCAGCTCTTTTTTACCAGGGAACACCGGGGAGCTGTTTTTT. It translates to CASSFLPGNTGELFF. The chain employs TRBV18 and TRBJ2-2; D is undetermined. The CDR3 spans 15 residues. The V end was cut by 6 bases, the J end by 1 base, with 12 bases between. In germline, CDR1 is KGHSH, CDR2 LQKENI.

This clone has just a few counts. The V gene is TRBV29-1, the J gene TRBJ1-1; tentatively, D is TRBD1 (5 bases). The CDR3 extends over 13 amino acids. Trimming left V 6 bases short and J 4 bases short, with 15 bases between. Germline V gives CDR1 SQVTM, CDR2 ANQGSEA. The CDR3 region has the DNA TGCAGCGTGTATTCACAGGCTCCCACTGAAGCTTTCTTT. This encodes CSVYSQAPTEAFF.

This clone has only a few counts. The chain carries TRBV29-1 and TRBJ1-3; D is perhaps TRBD1 (6 bases). From germline, CDR1 is SQVTM and CDR2 ANQGSEA. The germline V and J ends were trimmed by 7 bases and 0 bases, with 13 bases remaining between them. This CDR3 has 14 amino acids. The CDR3 DNA sequence: TGCAGCGCCTGGACAGACAACTCTGGAAACACCATATATTTT. It translates to CSAWTDNSGNTIYF.

The chain employs TRBV6-5 and TRBJ1-2, with 9 nucleotides matching TRBD1. This CDR3 is 13 amino acids long. J gave up 3 bases and V 8 bases, and 4 bases lay outside the gene matches. From germline, CDR1 is MNHEY and CDR2 SVGAGI. The chain's CDR3 is CASRRTGDYGYTF. The CDR3 bases are TGTGCCAGCCGGAGGACAGGGGACTATGGCTACACCTTC.

The chain has TRBV19 and TRBJ1-1, with D unclear. Germline V gene sequence: CDR1 LNHDA, CDR2 SQIVND (reference sequence). V lost 1 base, J lost 5 bases, and 23 bases lay in between. This CDR3 is 18 amino acids long. The CDR3 is CASSIVGRRVTRRTEAFF. CDR3 nucleotide sequence: TGTGCCAGTAGTATAGTTGGGCGACGGGTCACCAGGAGGACTGAAGCTTTCTTT.

CDR3 protein: CASSPKTSGRDTQYF. In nucleotides, the CDR3 is TGTGCCAGCAGCCCAAAGACTAGCGGGAGAGATACGCAGTATTTT. The chain recombines TRBV7-2 with TRBJ2-3, with 12 bases aligning to TRBD2. Unmatched junction bases numbered 5, after V lost 5 bases and J lost 5 bases. This CDR3 has 15 residues. Germline loops: CDR1 SGHTA, CDR2 FQGNSA.

This clone turned up a few times. The V gene is TRBV21-1, the J gene TRBJ2-7; the table gives TRBD2 as D, unverified against the DNA. TRBV21-1 is a pseudogene locus. CDR3 length: 17 amino acids. This CDR3 is CASSRHEGEAFSYEQYV. CDR3 sequence (DNA): TGTGCCAGCAGCCGCCACGAAGGAGAGGCCTTCTCCTACGAGCAGTACGTC.

CDR3 in amino acids: CASSLDKGLAGGQQQFF. The CDR3 coding sequence is TGTGCCAGCAGCTTGGACAAGGGACTAGCGGGAGGGCAGCAGCAGTTCTTC. This rearrangement joins TRBV7-8 to TRBJ2-1; 16 bases line up with TRBD2. The CDR3 contains 17 residues. Germline V CDR1 and CDR2: SGHVS, FQNEAQ. Unmatched junction bases numbered 10, after V lost 3 bases and J lost 11 bases.

This clone came up a few times. Other nucleotide sequences from this sample produce the same CDR3. The CDR3 DNA is TGCGCCAGCAGCTTGGTTACAGCGAACACTGAAGCTTTCTTT. The encoded protein is CASSLVTANTEAFF. The chain carries TRBV5-1 and TRBJ1-1; D uncertain. The V end lost 0 bases, the J end lost 1 base, and 7 bases lay between the germline ends. This CDR3 has 14 residues. Per the germline V gene, CDR1 is SGHRS and CDR2 is YFSETQ. Full variable domain (rest looked up from reference TRBV5-1 and TRBJ1-1): KAGVTQTPRYLIKTRGQQVTLSCSPISGHRSVSWYQQTPGQGLQFLFEYFSETQRNKGNFPGRFSGRQFSNSRSEMNVSTLELGDSALYLCASSLVTANTEAFFGQGTRLTVV.

The rearrangement uses TRBV6-5 and TRBJ2-7, with TRBD2 matching 11 bases. The V and J ends lost 4 bases and 5 bases, in that order; junction bases with no gene match: 7. Germline lookup yields CDR1 MNHEY and CDR2 SVGAGI. The CDR3 extends over 15 amino acids. The CDR3 is CASSSLAGGTHEQYV. The CDR3 coding sequence is TGTGCCAGCAGTTCCTTAGCGGGAGGGACCCACGAGCAGTACGTC.

This clone has more than one count but fewer than ten. This rearrangement joins TRBV11-2 to TRBJ2-2, with TRBD2 matching 16 bases. With 5 bases clipped from V and 4 bases from J, the junction kept 7 bases outside the gene matches. From germline, CDR1 is SGHAT and CDR2 FQNNGV. This CDR3 has 18 amino acids. CDR3 amino acids: CASSQGLAGGSGTGELFF. The CDR3 nucleotides read TGTGCCAGCAGCCAGGGACTAGCGGGAGGGTCCGGCACCGGGGAGCTGTTTTTT.

The V and J genes are TRBV7-2 and TRBJ1-2; D remains unclear. This CDR3 has 13 residues. V gave up 6 bases and J gave up 5 bases, with 13 bases separating them. In germline, CDR1 is SGHTA, CDR2 FQGNSA. This CDR3 is CASRASGGYGYTF. As DNA, the CDR3 is TGTGCCAGCAGGGCGTCGGGAGGGTATGGCTACACCTTC.

The chain joins TRBV18 to TRBJ1-3; D is possibly TRBD1 (5 bases). Germline assignment: CDR1 KGHSH and CDR2 LQKENI. The CDR3 consists of 16 residues. The V end lost 2 bases, the J end lost 2 bases, and 13 bases lay between the germline ends. Written as DNA, the CDR3 is TGTGCCAGCTCACCATCCTCGCGCAGGGCTGGAAACACCATATATTTT. It encodes CASSPSSRRAGNTIYF.

The CDR3 DNA is TGCGCCAGCACCTCGTCGGGACTAGCGGTACACAATGAGCAGTTCTTC. Translating it yields CASTSSGLAVHNEQFF. The genes are TRBV5-1 and TRBJ2-1; 11 bases match TRBD2. Germline CDR1 is SGHRS and CDR2 is YFSETQ. With 6 bases clipped from V and 5 bases from J, the junction kept 10 bases outside the gene matches. The CDR3 has 16 amino acids.

The genes are TRBV6-1 and TRBJ2-1, with 8 bases aligning to TRBD2. The ends lost 10 bases at V and 5 bases at J; junction bases unmatched: 13. Germline values: CDR1 MNHNS, CDR2 SASEGT. This CDR3 region has 15 residues. The CDR3 is CATQGRLASNNEQFF. The CDR3 DNA sequence: TGTGCCACCCAGGGGAGACTAGCGAGTAACAATGAGCAGTTCTTC.

The chain couples TRBV5-6 to TRBJ2-6, with 8 bases fitting TRBD2. The CDR3 contains 17 residues. V shed 7 bases, J shed 2 bases, and the junction held 11 bases outside the gene matches. Germline CDR1 reads SGHDT; CDR2 reads YYEEEE. The CDR3 here is CASLRSSGPPGANVLTF. The CDR3 bases are TGTGCCAGCCTTAGGTCTAGCGGGCCCCCTGGGGCCAACGTCCTGACTTTC.

CDR3 residues: CASSGASGTNTGELFF. The CDR3 nucleotides are TGTGCCAGTAGTGGGGCTAGCGGAACGAACACCGGGGAGCTGTTTTTT. The chain combines TRBV19 with TRBJ2-2; 7 nucleotides agree with TRBD2. This CDR3 is built from 16 residues. The ends lost 5 bases at V and 0 bases at J; junction bases unmatched: 6. Germline-derived CDR1 and CDR2 are LNHDA and SQIVND (reference sequence).

CDR3 in DNA: TGTGCTACGGGGTTTGGGTCCGGTAGCAATCAGCCCCAGCATTTT. Protein sequence: CATGFGSGSNQPQHF. The chain couples TRBV30 to TRBJ1-5; D unresolved. Germline V gene data show CDR1 as GTSNPN and CDR2 as SVGIG (reference sequence). The CDR3 covers 15 residues.

This clone was counted only a few times. The gene calls are TRBV19 and TRBJ2-6; no firm D call. The germline V and J ends were trimmed by 5 bases and 8 bases, with 22 bases remaining between them. In germline, CDR1 is LNHDA, CDR2 SQIVND (reference sequence). The CDR3 runs 17 residues. The CDR3 DNA follows: TGTGCCAGTAGTGCCCCGAACTGGGCCTATGGAACCAACGTCCTGACTTTC. Amino acid sequence: CASSAPNWAYGTNVLTF.

In DNA form, the CDR3 reads TGCAGCCTCAAGCGACTAGCGGAAGCACAAGAGACCCAGTACTTC. It encodes CSLKRLAEAQETQYF. The V call is TRBV29-1, the J call TRBJ2-5, with 9 nucleotides matching TRBD2. V gave up 8 bases and J gave up 2 bases; unmatched junction bases: 12. The CDR3 length is 15 residues. Germline CDR1 and CDR2: SQVTM and ANQGSEA.

The chain has TRBV2 and TRBJ2-7; the match to TRBD2 covers 7 bases. This CDR3 is 12 amino acids long. Per germline, CDR1 SNHLY and CDR2 FYNNEI. V shed 8 bases, J shed 7 bases, and the junction held 8 bases outside the gene matches. CDR3 DNA sequence: TGTGCCAGCGGCTGGACTAGACGAGAGCAGTACTTC. It encodes CASGWTRREQYF.

This clone was seen a handful of times. The V call is TRBV19, the J call TRBJ2-1; weak D call: TRBD2 (7 bases). The V end lost 7 bases, the J end lost 8 bases, and 12 bases lay between the germline ends. Germline V gene sequence: CDR1 LNHDA, CDR2 SQIVND (reference sequence). The CDR3 covers 12 residues. The CDR3 protein is CASTGGGDEQFF. CDR3 sequence (DNA): TGTGCCAGTACGGGCGGGGGCGATGAGCAGTTCTTC. Combining the CDR3 with reference TRBV19 and TRBJ2-1 gives the whole variable domain DGGITQSPKYLFRKEGQNVTLSCEQNLNHDAMYWYRQDPGQGLRLIYYSQIVNDFQKGDIAEGYSVSREKKESFPLTVTSAQKNPTAFYLCASTGGGDEQFFGPGTRLTVL.

This rearrangement joins TRBV7-2 to TRBJ2-3, with D possibly TRBD1 on 6 matching bases. V gave up 4 bases and J gave up 5 bases, with 13 bases separating them. Germline V gene sequence: CDR1 SGHTA, CDR2 FQGNSA. The CDR3 runs to 14 residues. CDR3 coding DNA: TGTGCCAGCAGCTCCCGGACAGACAGAGATACGCAGTATTTT. Translating it yields CASSSRTDRDTQYF. The variable domain in full, completed from reference TRBV7-2 and TRBJ2-3, reads GAGVSQSPSNKVTEKGKDVELRCDPISGHTALYWYRQSLGQGLEFLIYFQGNSAPDKSGLPSDRFSAERTGGSVSTLTIQRTQQEDSAVYLCASSSRTDRDTQYFGPGTRLTVL.

V is TRBV9 and J is TRBJ2-7, with D perhaps matching TRBD1 (5 bases). Deletions cut 0 bases from V and 0 bases from J, with 10 bases between. The CDR3 extends over 15 amino acids. Germline loops: CDR1 SGDLS, CDR2 YYNGEE. DNA of the CDR3: TGTGCCAGCAGCGTAGGACAGAGACCCTCCTACGAGCAGTACTTC. Translated, it gives CASSVGQRPSYEQYF. Using reference TRBV9 and TRBJ2-7 for the parts outside the CDR3, the full variable domain is DSGVTQTPKHLITATGQRVTLRCSPRSGDLSVYWYQQSLDQGLQFLIQYYNGEERAKGNILERFSAQQFPDLHSELNLSSLELGDSALYFCASSVGQRPSYEQYFGPGTRLTVT.

This clone was picked up a small number of times. The chain combines TRBV6-5 with TRBJ1-3; 7 nucleotides agree with TRBD1. The CDR3 is 15 residues long. Trimming at V came to 6 bases and at J to 0 bases, leaving 5 bases not matched to a gene. Germline loops: CDR1 MNHEY, CDR2 SVGAGI. The CDR3 sequence is CASSHRGRSGNTIYF. The CDR3 DNA is TGTGCCAGCAGCCACAGGGGCCGCTCTGGAAACACCATATATTTT.

This chain uses TRBV18 with TRBJ2-7, with 12 positions matching TRBD1. Trimming cost V 4 bases and J 5 bases; bases outside gene matches: 6. Germline assignment: CDR1 KGHSH and CDR2 LQKENI. This CDR3 region has 15 residues. DNA for the CDR3: TGTGCCAGCTCACAGGGACAGGGGGCTCTCCACGAGCAGTACGTC. This translates into CASSQGQGALHEQYV.